This T cell receptor beta chain was sequenced in a study of blood T cell repertoires in COVID-19. Background on the study: Italy, Spain and the United States were the sources of the convalescent and acute COVID-19 samples. In each case, the material was cDNA or gDNA derived from T cells, B-cell-depleted T cells, or PBMCs.

Original processing notes: It was from reference gene primer amplification that nucleated cell counts were estimated. This table comes from immunoSEQ multiplex PCR, and its TCRdb copy is limited to in-frame clones, with some not included. V and J calls plus clone size are reproduced from that table; the DNA served to infer D and trimming. The data show fewer than 80,000 clones, with around nine tenths seen just once and 6.3% held by the top ten. In germline, CDR1 is SGHRS, CDR2 YFSETQ. The CDR3 covers 13 residues. Deletions cut 3 bases from V and 3 bases from J, with 9 bases between. This receptor was identified in a man older than 75 with COVID-19, enrolled during active disease. This chain links TRBV5-1 with TRBJ1-2, with D uncertain. Input material: peripheral blood. The CDR3 loop is CASSYDMDYGYTF. The CDR3 DNA reads as TGCGCCAGCAGCTACGACATGGACTATGGCTACACCTTC.